These 2 T cell receptor beta chains came from one sample sequenced in a study of blood T cell repertoires in COVID-19. The data were produced by immunoSEQ multiplex PCR, yet TCRdb's version contains in-frame clones alone and is incomplete. The data hold 91,000 or so clones, with roughly 86% observed a single time. Sequencing was performed on peripheral blood. These receptor sequences come from a woman in her sixties in a cohort sampled during active or convalescent COVID-19.

The chain links TRBV5-8 to TRBJ2-1, with 15 bases identical to TRBD2. The V gene end was trimmed by 7 bases and the J gene end by 4 bases; junction bases not matched to a gene: 0. Looked up from germline, CDR1 is SGHTS and CDR2 is YDEGEE. This CDR3 is built from 14 residues. Written as DNA, the CDR3 is TGTGCCAGCGGGACTAGCGGGGGGTACAATGAGCAGTTCTTC. Its protein is CASGTSGGYNEQFF.

The rearrangement uses TRBV11-3 and TRBJ2-3, with 9 bases identical to TRBD2. J lost 4 bases, V lost 5 bases, and 7 bases had no gene match. Germline CDR1 SGHNT, CDR2 YENEEA. The CDR3 extends over 15 amino acids. The CDR3 region is CASSKGLAGADTQYF. The CDR3 DNA follows: TGTGCCAGCAGCAAGGGACTAGCTGGGGCAGATACGCAGTATTTT.